This T cell receptor (beta chain) was identified during a study of TIL therapy for anti-PD-1-resistant metastatic lung cancer. On the study more broadly: Most patients had lung adenocarcinoma; four tumors were EGFR-mutant, two ALK-rearranged; half smoked currently or formerly.

Documented time point: pre-treatment sample, taken before nivolumab and TIL therapy. Enrollment ran from October 2017 to early 2020. Germline assignment: CDR1 ENHRY and CDR2 SYGVKD. The V end was cut by 3 bases, the J end by 7 bases, with 18 bases between. The CDR3 runs to 15 residues. The immunoSEQ assay was v3. Here immunoSEQ multiplex PCR was the method, and the copy in TCRdb shows in-frame clones only, minus some. The profile covers 40,000 to 55,000 clones, with roughly 78% appearing a single time and around 4.8% taken by the ten largest. The origin of this receptor is a woman between 30 and 79 years old with non-small cell lung cancer. The source material was blood, sampled at baseline. The chain is built from TRBV10-3 and TRBJ2-5; D is possibly TRBD1 or TRBD2 (5 bases each). The CDR3: CAISDTGPEIGTQYF. The DNA of the CDR3 is TGTGCCATCAGTGATACGGGACCCGAGATCGGGACCCAGTACTTC.